The TCR beta chain described here comes from a study of cytomegalovirus exposure and HLA in healthy donors. PCR primers comprised 60 Vbeta and 13 Jbeta primers. TCRdb keeps only in-frame clones here, not all; method: immunoSEQ multiplex PCR. This sample has roughly 99,000 clones; 70% to 85% occur once, and the top ten carry 4% to 5%. Study conclusions and caveats: Using a false discovery rate of 0.05, a later analysis showed that 16,951 TCR beta sequences were associated with HLA alleles.

This clone was seen only a few times. Antigen: not known. CDR1 MNHNS and CDR2 SASEGT come from the germline V gene. This CDR3 region has 15 residues. V gave up 6 bases and J gave up 1 base, with 13 bases separating them. The rearrangement joins TRBV6-1 to TRBJ1-3, with D possibly TRBD1 on 5 matching bases. The source of this sequence is a male donor in good health and CMV-seronegative. The sequencing input was PBMCs. As DNA, the CDR3 is TGTGCCAGCAGAGACCAGGGCCTTTCTGGAAACACCATATATTTT. Its protein product is CASRDQGLSGNTIYF.